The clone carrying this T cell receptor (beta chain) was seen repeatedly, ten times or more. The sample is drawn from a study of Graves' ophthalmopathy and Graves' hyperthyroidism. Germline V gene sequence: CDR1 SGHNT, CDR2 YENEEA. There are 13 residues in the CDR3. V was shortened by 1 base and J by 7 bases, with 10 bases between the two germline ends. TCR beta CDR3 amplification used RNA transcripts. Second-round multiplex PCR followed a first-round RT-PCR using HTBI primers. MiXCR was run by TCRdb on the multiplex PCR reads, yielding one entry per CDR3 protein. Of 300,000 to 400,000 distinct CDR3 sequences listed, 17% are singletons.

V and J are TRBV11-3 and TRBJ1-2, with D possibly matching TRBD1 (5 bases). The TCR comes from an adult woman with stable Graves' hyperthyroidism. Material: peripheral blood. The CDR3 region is CASSLAGGAGYTF. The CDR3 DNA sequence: TGTGCCAGCAGCTTAGCGGGTGGGGCTGGCTACACCTTC.